Here is one T cell receptor (beta chain) with its context. Antigen unknown. This record belongs to a study of identical twins. A template switching step contributed a universal primer site, while unique molecular identifiers were present in the cDNA. TCRdb itself ran the 5' RACE reads through MiXCR, one entry per CDR3 protein. The profile shows approximately 590,000 distinct CDR3 sequences, roughly 9.5% of them singletons. Notes on the study in general: Invariant MAIT and iNKT cells are populations that could partly confound zero-insertion analyses. Fewer insertions were carried by abundant cord blood beta clonotypes, but none was seen in memory repertoires. The study found that models underestimated out-of-frame TCR alpha sharing in monozygotic twins.

The CDR3 runs 13 residues. Germline CDR1 and CDR2: SQVTM and ANQGSEA. Trimming shortened V by 7 bases and J by 6 bases, and 16 bases separated the two germline ends. The same specimen was also included in a second study, on yellow fever vaccine responses in identical twins.

Sample: PBMCs. The J gene is TRBJ2-1, the V gene TRBV29-1; no reliable D call. The source is a woman younger than 35 in good health. For the CDR3, the DNA is TGCAGCGCTGGGCGTGAGTTATCCAATGAGCAGTTCTTC. This codes for CSAGRELSNEQFF.